Reported below is one T cell receptor (beta chain). CDR3 length equals 15 residues. CDR1 and CDR2 from the germline V gene are SGHDN and FVKESK. With V trimmed by 4 bases and J by 2 bases, 5 bases remained unmatched. TCRdb's table, derived via immunoSEQ multiplex PCR, lists solely in-frame clones and lacks some. The sample yields 95,000 or so clones, under 85% seen once. The data are from a study of OX40 agonist ivuxolimab in advanced cancers. The sequencing here drew on CD4+ or CD8+ T cells sorted from blood, taken in a trial of the OX40 agonist ivuxolimab. V and J are TRBV14 and TRBJ2-1; 7 bases align to TRBD2. This receptor was obtained from an adult with an advanced solid tumor such as melanoma, head and neck, liver or kidney cancer. The chain's CDR3 is CASSREGGPYNEQFF. The CDR3 DNA reads TGTGCCAGCAGCCGGGAGGGAGGGCCCTACAATGAGCAGTTCTTC.